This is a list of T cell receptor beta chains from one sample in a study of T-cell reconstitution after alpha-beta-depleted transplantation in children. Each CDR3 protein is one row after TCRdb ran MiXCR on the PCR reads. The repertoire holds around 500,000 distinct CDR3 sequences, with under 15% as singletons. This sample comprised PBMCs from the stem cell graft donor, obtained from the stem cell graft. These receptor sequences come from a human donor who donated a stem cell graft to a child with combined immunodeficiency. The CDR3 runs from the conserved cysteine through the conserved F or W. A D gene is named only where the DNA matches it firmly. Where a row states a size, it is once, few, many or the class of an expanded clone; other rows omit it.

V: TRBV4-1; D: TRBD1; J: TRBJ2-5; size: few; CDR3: CASSHLRGTGKETQYF; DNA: TGCGCCAGCAGCCACCTCCGCGGGACAGGGAAAGAGACCCAGTACTTC
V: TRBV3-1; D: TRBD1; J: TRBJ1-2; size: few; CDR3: CASSERTGYNYGCTF; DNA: TGTGCCAGCAGCGAAAGGACAGGGTATAACTATGGCTGCACCTTC
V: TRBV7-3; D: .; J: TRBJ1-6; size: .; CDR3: CASSLRVRGLGSPLHF; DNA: TGTGCCAGCAGCTTAAGGGTCCGCGGGCTGGGTTCACCCCTCCACTTT
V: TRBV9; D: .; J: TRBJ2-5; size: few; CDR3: CASSVEGGEQWTQYF; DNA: TGTGCCAGCAGCGTAGAAGGAGGGGAACAATGGACCCAGTACTTC
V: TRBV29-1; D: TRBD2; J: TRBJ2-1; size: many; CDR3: CSVGVAGWDRFF; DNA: TGCAGCGTTGGGGTAGCGGGATGGGATCGGTTCTTC
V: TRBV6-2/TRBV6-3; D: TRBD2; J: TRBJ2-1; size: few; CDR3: CASSYGTSGPSAYNEQFF; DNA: TGTGCCAGCAGCTACGGGACTAGCGGTCCCTCTGCCTACAATGAGCAGTTCTTC
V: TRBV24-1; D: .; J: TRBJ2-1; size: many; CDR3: CATSGPRWHEQFF; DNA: TGTGCCACCAGTGGCCCTCGGTGGCATGAGCAGTTCTTC
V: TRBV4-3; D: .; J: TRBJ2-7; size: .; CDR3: CASSQALRGRDHEQYF; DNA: TGCGCCAGCAGCCAAGCTCTTCGAGGGCGCGACCACGAGCAGTACTTC
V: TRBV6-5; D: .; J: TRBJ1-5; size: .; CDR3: CASSYSEDQPQHF; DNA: TGTGCCAGCAGTTACTCGGAGGATCAGCCCCAGCATTTT
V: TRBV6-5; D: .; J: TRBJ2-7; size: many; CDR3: CASSYSSDGDYEQYF; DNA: TGTGCCAGCAGTTACTCGAGCGACGGGGACTACGAGCAGTACTTC
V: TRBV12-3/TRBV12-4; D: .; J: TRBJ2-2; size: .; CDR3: CASSLIDTGELFF; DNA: TGTGCCAGCAGTTTAATAGACACCGGGGAGCTGTTTTTT
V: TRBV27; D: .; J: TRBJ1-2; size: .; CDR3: CASSLSLQVNYGYTF; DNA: TGTGCCAGCAGTTTATCCCTCCAGGTTAACTATGGCTACACCTTC
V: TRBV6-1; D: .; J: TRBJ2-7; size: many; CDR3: CASSAGTSYEQYF; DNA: TGTGCCAGCAGTGCCGGGACATCCTACGAGCAGTACTTC
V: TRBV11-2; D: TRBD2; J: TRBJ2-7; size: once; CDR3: CASSPLRPSGTSSYEQYF; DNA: TGTGCCAGCAGTCCCCTAAGGCCCTCAGGGACTAGCTCCTACGAGCAGTACTTC
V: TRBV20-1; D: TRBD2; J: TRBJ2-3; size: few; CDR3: CSARVRRGGRSDTQYF; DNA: TGCAGTGCTAGAGTTAGGCGGGGAGGGCGCTCAGATACGCAGTATTTT
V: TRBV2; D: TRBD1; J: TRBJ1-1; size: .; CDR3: CASSEGQGDTEAFF; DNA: TGTGCCAGCAGTGAGGGACAGGGAGACACTGAAGCTTTCTTT